This T cell receptor beta chain was sequenced during a study of T cells after posttransplantation cyclophosphamide. Study results and caveats: Later post-transplant blood repertoires were often dominated by donor CD8+ memory clones.

The naive gate required viable CD3+CD4+ or CD3+CD8+ cells with CCR7+CD45RA+CD45RO-CD95-CD27+CD28+ phenotype. This clone was observed a single time. Antigen: not known. CDR3 length: 13 residues. Germline V CDR1 and CDR2: SGHDT, YYEEEE. Trimming took off 4 bases at V and 7 bases at J, with 12 bases between the two ends. Only in-frame clones appear in the TCRdb table, and some are missing; sequencing was by immunoSEQ multiplex PCR. The sample carries tens of thousands of clones, 90% to 95% recorded once. The chain combines TRBV5-6 with TRBJ1-5; D is uncertain. This clonotype was obtained from a man aged 25-45 years in good health and a related stem cell transplant donor. Sequenced sample: naive CD4+ T cells sorted from blood. The CDR3 nucleotides read TGTGCCAGCAGCCGGGAGGGTTACCAGCCCCAGCATTTT. Protein: CASSREGYQPQHF.